This is a list of T cell receptor beta chains from one sample in a study of T cell responses to AZD1222 COVID-19 vaccine. The assay was immunoSEQ multiplex PCR, and TCRdb's table has in-frame clones only and misses some. The sample consists of about 150,000 clones, roughly 90% of them appearing once. Specimen: peripheral blood, collected on day 0 of AZD1222 vaccination. All receptors derive from an adult in good health. Both conserved end residues are part of each CDR3. A D gene is named only where the DNA matches it firmly. Clone size, where shown, is once, few, many, or a class for clones that have expanded.

d_call	clone_size	j_call	v_call	cdr3_aa	cdr3_nt
TRBD1	.	TRBJ1-2	TRBV4-1	CASSQSRDRGNGYTF	TGCGCCAGCAGCCAGTCCCGGGACAGGGGTAATGGCTACACCTTC
TRBD1	once	TRBJ1-2	TRBV12-5	CASGLGQGRWYGYTF	TGTGCTAGTGGTTTGGGACAGGGTCGGTGGTATGGCTACACCTTC
.	.	TRBJ1-5	TRBV7-9	CASSFGGDSNQPQHF	TGTGCCAGCAGCTTCGGAGGGGATAGCAATCAGCCCCAGCATTTT
.	.	TRBJ1-5	TRBV19	CASRISSNQPQHF	TGTGCCAGTAGAATTTCTAGCAATCAGCCCCAGCATTTT
TRBD1	.	TRBJ2-3	TRBV11-2	CASSFSILGQGKTDTQYF	TGTGCCAGCAGCTTTTCTATCCTCGGACAGGGGAAAACAGATACGCAGTATTTT
TRBD1	.	TRBJ1-2	TRBV28	CASSLGTGNLYGYTF	TGTGCCAGCAGTTTAGGGACAGGGAATCTCTATGGCTACACCTTC
.	.	TRBJ2-7	TRBV7-9	CASSPGGYEQYF	TGTGCCAGCAGCCCTGGCGGCTACGAGCAGTACTTC
TRBD1	.	TRBJ1-2	TRBV5-1	CASSFTRGKGAYGYTF	TGCGCCAGCAGCTTTACCAGGGGAAAGGGGGCCTATGGCTACACCTTC
.	.	TRBJ1-2	TRBV20-1	CSASVTANYGYTF	TGCAGTGCTAGTGTTACCGCTAACTATGGCTACACCTTC
.	.	TRBJ1-6	TRBV20-1	CSASAGSVGSPLHF	TGCAGTGCTAGTGCAGGGAGCGTGGGTTCACCCCTCCACTTT
TRBD2	.	TRBJ2-3	TRBV7-9	CASSWATSGAVPDTQYF	TGTGCCAGCAGCTGGGCGACTAGCGGGGCCGTACCAGATACGCAGTATTTT
.	.	TRBJ1-1	TRBV18	CASSPPGQPTEAFF	TGTGCCAGCTCACCACCGGGACAACCCACTGAAGCTTTCTTT
TRBD2	few	TRBJ2-1	TRBV6-2/TRBV6-3	CASSYSSGVTRQQFF	TGTGCCAGCAGTTACTCGAGCGGGGTCACGCGCCAGCAGTTCTTC
.	.	TRBJ1-4	TRBV10-3	CAISDRQATNEKLFF	TGTGCCATCAGCGACAGACAGGCAACTAATGAAAAACTGTTTTTT
.	.	TRBJ2-7	TRBV12-3/TRBV12-4	CASSLAGSYEQYF	TGTGCCAGCAGTTTAGCAGGATCCTACGAGCAGTACTTC
.	.	TRBJ1-2	TRBV4-2	CASSQDRRTEIYGYTF	TGTGCCAGCAGCCAAGATCGACGGACAGAGATTTATGGCTACACCTTC
TRBD2	.	TRBJ2-1	TRBV7-9	CASSLLAGNNEQFF	TGTGCCAGCAGCTTGCTAGCGGGAAACAATGAGCAGTTCTTC
.	.	TRBJ1-4	TRBV30	CAWSDGEKLFF	TGTGCCTGGAGTGATGGGGAAAAACTGTTTTTT
.	.	TRBJ2-7	TRBV29-1	CSVDRGSDEQYF	TGCAGCGTTGACAGGGGTAGTGACGAGCAGTACTTC
.	.	TRBJ1-2	TRBV3-1/TRBV3-2	CASSQADRPFGGYTF	TGTGCCAGCAGCCAAGCGGACAGACCCTTTGGGGGCTACACCTTC
.	few	TRBJ1-2	TRBV6-6	CASSAGSANYGYTF	TGTGCCAGCAGCGCAGGGTCAGCTAACTATGGCTACACCTTC
.	.	TRBJ2-1	TRBV29-1	CSVEDLPSGSYNEQFF	TGCAGCGTTGAAGATCTTCCCAGCGGTTCCTACAATGAGCAGTTCTTC
.	.	TRBJ2-2	TRBV30	CAWSPWDVGGELFF	TGTGCCTGGAGCCCCTGGGACGTCGGCGGGGAGCTGTTTTTT
.	.	TRBJ1-1	TRBV6-1	CASSEASLGGTEAFF	TGTGCCAGCAGTGAAGCGAGCCTGGGGGGCACTGAAGCTTTCTTT
.	.	TRBJ1-6	TRBV7-4	CASSLGTVNSPLHF	TGTGCCAGCAGCTTAGGGACAGTCAATTCACCCCTCCACTTT
.	.	TRBJ1-1	TRBV29-1	CSVVAGTEAFF	TGCAGCGTTGTGGCAGGGACTGAAGCTTTCTTT
TRBD1	once	TRBJ2-1	TRBV4-1	CASSLPIGQGDEQFF	TGCGCCAGCAGCCTCCCTATCGGACAGGGGGATGAGCAGTTCTTC
.	.	TRBJ1-2	TRBV7-2	CASSLEARGGYGYTF	TGTGCCAGCAGCTTAGAGGCCAGGGGAGGCTATGGCTACACCTTC
TRBD1	.	TRBJ1-1	TRBV4-3	CASSHLTGVNTEAFF	TGCGCCAGCAGCCACCTCACAGGGGTGAACACTGAAGCTTTCTTT
TRBD2	.	TRBJ2-2	TRBV28	CASTLSGTSGRAGITGELFF	TGTGCCAGCACGCTCTCCGGGACTAGCGGGAGGGCGGGAATCACCGGGGAGCTGTTTTTT
TRBD2	once	TRBJ2-5	TRBV11-2	CASSLDQIQRGGRETQYF	TGTGCCAGCAGCTTAGATCAGATACAGCGGGGGGGCCGTGAGACCCAGTACTTC
.	.	TRBJ2-5	TRBV12-3/TRBV12-4	CASSFLGETQYF	TGTGCCAGCAGTTTTTTGGGAGAGACCCAGTACTTC
.	.	TRBJ1-4	TRBV6-5	CASSYDRLSNEKLFF	TGTGCCAGCAGTTACGACAGGTTATCTAATGAAAAACTGTTTTTT
.	.	TRBJ1-1	TRBV3-1/TRBV3-2	CASSQGAGVYSEAFF	TGTGCCAGCAGCCAGGGGGCGGGTGTCTATTCTGAAGCTTTCTTT
.	.	TRBJ2-7	TRBV23-1	CASSQPEGSDYEQYF	TGCGCCAGCAGTCAACCAGAGGGAAGCGACTACGAGCAGTACTTC
.	.	TRBJ2-7	TRBV12-5	CASGGGRQGIWYSTPYEQYF	TGTGCTAGTGGGGGGGGGCGACAGGGAATTTGGTACTCTACCCCTTACGAGCAGTACTTC
TRBD1	.	TRBJ1-3	TRBV28	CATHLGTGTGNTIYF	TGTGCCACTCATTTGGGGACAGGGACTGGAAACACCATATATTTT
TRBD1	.	TRBJ1-1	TRBV6-2/TRBV6-3	CASSSRPGQGAGYEAFF	TGTGCCAGCAGCTCACGCCCGGGACAGGGGGCCGGTTATGAAGCTTTCTTT
.	.	TRBJ2-1	TRBV6-2/TRBV6-3	CASSWSASWVGEQFF	TGTGCCAGCAGTTGGAGCGCCTCCTGGGTAGGTGAGCAGTTCTTC
TRBD1	.	TRBJ1-5	TRBV4-2	CASSQDRGQGQYSNQPQHF	TGTGCCAGCAGCCAAGATAGGGGACAGGGACAGTATAGCAATCAGCCCCAGCATTTT
.	.	TRBJ1-5	TRBV15	CATSRGNSNQPQHF	TGTGCCACCAGCAGAGGGAATAGCAATCAGCCCCAGCATTTT
TRBD1	.	TRBJ1-2	TRBV29-1	CSAWDRGEYGYTF	TGCAGCGCCTGGGACAGGGGAGAGTATGGCTACACCTTC
.	few	TRBJ1-2	TRBV5-4	CASSLSGNYGYTF	TGTGCCAGCAGCTTGTCAGGGAACTATGGCTACACCTTC
.	few	TRBJ1-1	TRBV2	CASLQSPRGNTEAFF	TGTGCCAGCCTCCAATCGCCTAGAGGGAACACTGAAGCTTTCTTT
TRBD2	.	TRBJ2-2	TRBV19	CASSIGTSGSRTGELFF	TGTGCCAGTAGTATCGGAACTAGCGGGAGTAGGACCGGGGAGCTGTTTTTT
.	.	TRBJ1-2	TRBV24-1	CATSDLRGYGYTF	TGTGCCACCAGTGATTTGCGGGGGTATGGCTACACCTTC
TRBD2	once	TRBJ2-7	TRBV5-1	CASLPNPGLDAEQYF	TGCGCCAGCCTTCCTAATCCGGGACTAGACGCCGAGCAGTACTTC
.	.	TRBJ1-1	TRBV2	CAPDVGNTEAFF	TGTGCCCCCGATGTGGGGAACACTGAAGCTTTCTTT